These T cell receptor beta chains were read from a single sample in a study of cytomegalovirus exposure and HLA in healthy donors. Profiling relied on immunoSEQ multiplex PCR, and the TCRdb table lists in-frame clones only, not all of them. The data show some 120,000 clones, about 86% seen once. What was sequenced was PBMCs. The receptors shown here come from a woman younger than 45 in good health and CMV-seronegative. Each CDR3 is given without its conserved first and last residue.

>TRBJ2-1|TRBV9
ASSGTSSEQF
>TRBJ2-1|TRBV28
ASSFSLAGVYEQF
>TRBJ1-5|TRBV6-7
ASSWDRAYSNQPQH
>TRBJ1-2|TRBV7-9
ASSPRTGNYGYT
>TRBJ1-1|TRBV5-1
ASSLVPVTEAEAF
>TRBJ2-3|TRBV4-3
ASSQTSGITDTQY
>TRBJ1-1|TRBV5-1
ASSAGGLGTEAF
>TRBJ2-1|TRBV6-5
ASSYGLAGGMRQF
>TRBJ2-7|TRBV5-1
ASSLTAGGTPREQY
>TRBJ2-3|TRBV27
ASAPSSGRSTDTQY
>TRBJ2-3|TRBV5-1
ASSAGPGQGTDTQY
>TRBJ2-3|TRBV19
ASRSAASGRTDTQY
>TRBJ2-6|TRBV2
ASTPEHSGANVLT